A single sample gave rise to the 13 T cell receptor beta chains below, sequenced in a study of cytomegalovirus exposure and HLA in healthy donors. The PCR used 60 Vbeta and 13 Jbeta primers. Measured with immunoSEQ multiplex PCR; TCRdb has only the in-frame clones, and not every one. The table has roughly 160,000 clones, more than 80% seen once. The specimen sequenced was PBMCs. All receptors derive from a woman aged 25 to 39 in good health and CMV-seropositive.

The rearrangement links TRBV6-6 to TRBJ2-1; D is possibly TRBD2 (6 bases). CDR1 is MNHNY and CDR2 is SVGAGI in the germline V gene (reference sequence). The V end lost 2 bases, the J end lost 1 base, and 12 bases lay between the germline ends. The CDR3 has 16 residues. CDR3 protein: CASSYTTGRSYNEQFF. The DNA for the CDR3 is TGTGCCAGCAGTTACACGACGGGGAGGTCCTACAATGAGCAGTTCTTC.

This chain joins TRBV19 and TRBJ1-2; D perhaps matches TRBD1 (6 bases). This CDR3 region has 14 residues. V was cut by 5 bases and J by 4 bases, with 14 bases left in between. CDR1 is LNHDA and CDR2 is SQIVND in the germline V gene (reference sequence). The CDR3 DNA is TGTGCCAGTAGTGTACTGACAGGAGCCTATGGCTACACCTTC. Its translation: CASSVLTGAYGYTF.

The genes are TRBV28 and TRBJ2-7, with TRBD2 as a possible D gene (5 bases). This CDR3 has 12 residues. The germline CDR1 and CDR2 sequences are MDHEN and SYDVKM. Trimming stripped 11 bases from V and 1 base from J, with 12 bases between. The CDR3 region has the DNA TGTGCCTCATTAGGGAGTTCCTACGAGCAGTACTTC. This sequence encodes CASLGSSYEQYF.

This chain connects TRBV5-4 to TRBJ2-3, with TRBD2 identical over 9 bases. The CDR3 consists of 15 residues. V lost 3 bases and J lost 6; bases outside the gene matches: 8. Germline V lookup: CDR1 SGHNT, CDR2 YYREEE (reference sequence). CDR3 sequence: CASSSQRGAADTQYF. In nucleotides, the CDR3 is TGTGCCAGCAGCTCGCAGCGGGGGGCAGCGGATACGCAGTATTTT.

The rearrangement links TRBV7-3 to TRBJ2-4; no definite D call. Germline V gene data show CDR1 as SGHTA and CDR2 as FQGTGA. The length of the CDR3 is 13 residues. With 5 bases removed from V and 5 bases from J, the gap between germline ends came to 10 bases. The CDR3 DNA reads TGTGCCAGCAGCCTTGGGCCCGAAAACATTCAGTACTTC. It translates to CASSLGPENIQYF.

The V gene is TRBV30, the J gene TRBJ1-2; the D gene is possibly TRBD1 (5 bases). Per germline, CDR1 GTSNPN and CDR2 SVGIG (reference sequence). V was trimmed by 0 bases and J by 8 bases, leaving 16 bases between them. CDR3 length: 14 residues. For the CDR3, the DNA is TGTGCCTGGAGTGTATCCACCACAGGCGGCGGCTACACCTTC. Amino acid sequence: CAWSVSTTGGGYTF.

The gene calls are TRBV23-1 and TRBJ1-2; D is uncertain. TRBV23-1 is an ORF, and what it does is uncertain. The CDR3 contains 15 residues. The V gene lost 0 bases and the J gene lost 0 bases, with 8 bases spanning the gap. The CDR3 DNA is TGCGCCAGCAGTCAATCCGAAGACTCTAACTATGGCTACACCTTC. It codes for CASSQSEDSNYGYTF.

V is TRBV4-3 and J is TRBJ1-5; D remains ambiguous. In germline, CDR1 is LGHNA, CDR2 YSLEER. The CDR3 has 15 residues. Trimming removed 0 bases at V and 7 bases at J, with 13 bases between. In DNA, the CDR3 is TGCGCCAGCAGCCAAGATTTTGGGTGGAGCCAGCCCCAGCATTTT. Amino acid sequence: CASSQDFGWSQPQHF.

The chain employs TRBV6-6 and TRBJ1-6; 8 bases are a match to TRBD1. The V and J ends lost 8 bases and 10 bases, in that order; junction bases with no gene match: 13. The germline CDR1 and CDR2 sequences are MNHNY and SVGAGI (reference sequence). This CDR3 is 15 amino acids long. CDR3 DNA: TGTGCCAGCGGGCAACAGGGGGGAAGTCAGTCACCCCTCCACTTT. It specifies CASGQQGGSQSPLHF.

The rearrangement joins TRBV28 to TRBJ2-7; TRBD2 might be the D (7 bases). V lost 8 bases and J lost 3, with 14 bases in between. The germline V gene has CDR1 MDHEN and CDR2 SYDVKM. This CDR3 comprises 13 residues. The chain's CDR3 is CASVGGALYEQYF. The CDR3, as DNA: TGTGCCAGCGTTGGGGGGGCTCTCTACGAGCAGTACTTC.

The sample holds a few counts of this clone. The rearrangement uses TRBV4-1 and TRBJ2-3, with 8 bases that match TRBD2. Unmatched junction bases numbered 12, after V lost 1 base and J lost 6 bases. CDR1 and CDR2 (germline): MGHRA, YSYEKL. This CDR3 comprises 17 residues. Here the CDR3 reads CASSQVFSGGATDTQYF. In nucleotides, the CDR3 is TGCGCCAGCAGCCAAGTTTTCTCCGGGGGGGCCACGGATACGCAGTATTTT.

V and J are TRBV7-2 and TRBJ1-1; the D gene is possibly TRBD1 (5 bases). CDR3 length: 15 residues. Germline V gene lookup returns CDR1 SGHTA and CDR2 FQGNSA. Trimming pared 1 base from V and 3 bases from J, leaving 12 bases between. Here the CDR3 reads CASSLGGLGYTEAFF. Written as DNA, the CDR3 is TGTGCCAGCAGCTTAGGGGGCCTAGGTTACACTGAAGCTTTCTTT. Full variable domain (missing parts from reference TRBV7-2 and TRBJ1-1): GAGVSQSPSNKVTEKGKDVELRCDPISGHTALYWYRQSLGQGLEFLIYFQGNSAPDKSGLPSDRFSAERTGGSVSTLTIQRTQQEDSAVYLCASSLGGLGYTEAFFGQGTRLTVV.

The V call is TRBV27, the J call TRBJ1-2; weak D call: TRBD1 (6 bases). The CDR3 sequence is 16 residues long. Germline CDR1 and CDR2: MNHEY and SMNVEV (reference sequence). Trimming pared 0 bases from V and 0 bases from J, leaving 11 bases between. The CDR3 nucleotides are TGTGCCAGCAGTTTATCCGGACAGACTTCTAACTATGGCTACACCTTC. This encodes CASSLSGQTSNYGYTF.